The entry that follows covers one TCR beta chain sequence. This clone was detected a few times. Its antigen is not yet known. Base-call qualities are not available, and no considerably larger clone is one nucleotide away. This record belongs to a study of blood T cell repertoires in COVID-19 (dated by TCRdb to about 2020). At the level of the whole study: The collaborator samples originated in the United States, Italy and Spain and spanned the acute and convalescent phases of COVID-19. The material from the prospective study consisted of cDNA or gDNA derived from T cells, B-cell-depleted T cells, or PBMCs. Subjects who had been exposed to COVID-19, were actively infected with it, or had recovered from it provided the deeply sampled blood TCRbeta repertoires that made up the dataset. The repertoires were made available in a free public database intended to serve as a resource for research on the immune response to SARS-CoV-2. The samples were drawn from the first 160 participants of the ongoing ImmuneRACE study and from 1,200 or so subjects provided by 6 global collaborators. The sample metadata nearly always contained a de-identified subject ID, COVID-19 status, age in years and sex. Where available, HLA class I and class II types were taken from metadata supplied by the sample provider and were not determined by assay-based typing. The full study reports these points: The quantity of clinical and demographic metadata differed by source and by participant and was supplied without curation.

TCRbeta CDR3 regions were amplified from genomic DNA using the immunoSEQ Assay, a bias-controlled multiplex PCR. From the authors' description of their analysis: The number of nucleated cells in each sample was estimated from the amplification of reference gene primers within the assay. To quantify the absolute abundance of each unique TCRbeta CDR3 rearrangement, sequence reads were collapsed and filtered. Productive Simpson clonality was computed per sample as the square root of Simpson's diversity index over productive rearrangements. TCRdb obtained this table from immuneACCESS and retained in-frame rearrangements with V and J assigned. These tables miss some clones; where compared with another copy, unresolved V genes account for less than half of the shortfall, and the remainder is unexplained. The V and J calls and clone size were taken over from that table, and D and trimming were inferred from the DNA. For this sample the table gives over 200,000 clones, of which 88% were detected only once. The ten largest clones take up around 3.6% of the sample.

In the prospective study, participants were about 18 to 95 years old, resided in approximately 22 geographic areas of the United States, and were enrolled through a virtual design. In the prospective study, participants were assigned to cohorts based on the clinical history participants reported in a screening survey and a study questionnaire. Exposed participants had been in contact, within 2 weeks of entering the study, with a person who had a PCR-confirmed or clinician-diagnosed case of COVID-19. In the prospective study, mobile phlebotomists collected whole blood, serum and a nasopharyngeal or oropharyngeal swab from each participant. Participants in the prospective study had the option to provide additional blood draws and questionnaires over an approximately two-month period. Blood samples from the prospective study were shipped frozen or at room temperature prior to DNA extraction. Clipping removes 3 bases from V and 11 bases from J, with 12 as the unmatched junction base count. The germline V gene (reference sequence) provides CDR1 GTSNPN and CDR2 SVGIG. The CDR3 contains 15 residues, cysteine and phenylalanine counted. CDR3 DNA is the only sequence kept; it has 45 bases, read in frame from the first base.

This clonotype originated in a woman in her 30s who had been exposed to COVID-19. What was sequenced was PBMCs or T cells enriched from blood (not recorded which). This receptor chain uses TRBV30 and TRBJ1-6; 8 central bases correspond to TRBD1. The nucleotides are TGTGCCTGGAGCGCCCTAGGACAGGGAGAACCACCCCTCCACTTT. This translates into CAWSALGQGEPPLHF.